The 13 T cell receptor beta chains below all came from one sample that was sequenced in a study of shared clonotypes between healthy human individuals. Clones were read by immunoSEQ multiplex PCR, and TCRdb kept only the in-frame ones, dropping some. The table records some 1.5 million clones, approximately 97% of them present only once. Sequencing input: naive CD4+ T cells sorted from blood. Indicated subset: CD45RA+ positively selected. The receptors were sampled from a young man in good health.

The genes are TRBV7-9 and TRBJ2-3; D tentatively fits TRBD1 or TRBD2 (5 bases each). CDR1 and CDR2 (germline): SEHNR, FQNEAQ (reference sequence). Deletions cut 7 bases from V and 2 bases from J, with 16 bases between. The CDR3 spans 15 residues. The CDR3 DNA reads TGTGCCAGCATCCCCGGGGCATATCCCACAGATACGCAGTATTTT. It translates to CASIPGAYPTDTQYF.

As regards this clone: Different DNA sequences within this sample yield the same CDR3. This chain joins TRBV5-1 and TRBJ2-2, with D uncertain. Germline values: CDR1 SGHRS, CDR2 YFSETQ. The CDR3 contains 12 residues. Trimming removed 5 bases at V and 2 bases at J, with 4 bases between. CDR3 residues: CASRDNTGELFF. Here the CDR3 DNA reads TGCGCCAGCAGAGATAACACCGGGGAGCTGTTTTTT.

In regard to this clone: The identical CDR3 is also encoded by other nucleotide sequences in the sample. The chain employs TRBV18 and TRBJ2-3; no firm D call. Between the trimmed V and J ends, which lost 0 bases and 0 bases, there was a span of 4 bases. The CDR3 sequence is 14 residues long. In germline, CDR1 is KGHSH, CDR2 LQKENI. The CDR3 region is CASSPPSSTDTQYF. The CDR3 DNA is TGTGCCAGCTCACCACCGTCTAGCACAGATACGCAGTATTTT.

This clone was recorded only once. The gene calls are TRBV9 and TRBJ2-7, with D possibly being TRBD1 or TRBD2 (6 bases each). This CDR3 comprises 13 residues. Trimming took 0 bases from V and 6 from J, leaving 10 bases between them. Germline lookup yields CDR1 SGDLS and CDR2 YYNGEE. The CDR3 loop is CASSVVQGGEQYF. As DNA, the CDR3 is TGTGCCAGCAGCGTAGTACAGGGAGGCGAGCAGTACTTC.

In its sample, this clone was seen once. This chain joins TRBV15 and TRBJ2-4; the D gene is possibly TRBD1 (5 bases). Trimming cost V 3 bases and J 0 bases, with 9 bases left between them. CDR1 and CDR2 from the germline V gene are LNHNV and YYDKDF (reference sequence). This CDR3 is 15 amino acids long. The CDR3 protein is CATSSPQGAKNIQYF. The DNA of the CDR3 is TGTGCCACCAGCAGCCCTCAGGGAGCCAAAAACATTCAGTACTTC.

Here the CDR3 DNA reads TGCGCCAGCAGCCCCCCGACAGGTAGCTCCTACGAGCAGTACTTC. Encoded protein: CASSPPTGSSYEQYF. The chain combines TRBV5-1 with TRBJ2-7; D possibly corresponds to TRBD1 (6 bases). The CDR3 sequence is 15 residues long. Germline-derived CDR1 and CDR2 are SGHRS and YFSETQ. V gave up 4 bases and J gave up 0 bases, with 14 bases separating them.

The rearrangement links TRBV7-8 to TRBJ1-5, with 7 bases identical to TRBD1. Germline CDR1 SGHVS, CDR2 FQNEAQ. The CDR3 totals 16 residues. Losses at the gene ends were 5 bases for V and 9 bases for J; bases not matched to a gene: 16. For the CDR3, the DNA is TGTGCCAGCAGCGTTGGGACAGCCCCCGGGGGGTGGCCCCAGCATTTT. Amino acid sequence: CASSVGTAPGGWPQHF.

The chain links TRBV29-1 to TRBJ2-2, with 12 bases lining up with TRBD2. Trimming removed 7 bases from V and 5 bases from J; junction bases left unmatched: 2. Germline V lookup: CDR1 SQVTM, CDR2 ANQGSEA. CDR3 length equals 13 residues. The CDR3 DNA reads TGCAGCGCTAGCGGGAGGGGTACCGGGGAGCTGTTTTTT. Translated: CSASGRGTGELFF.

V usage is TRBV7-2 and J usage is TRBJ1-2, with a weak D call TRBD1 (6 bases). V was pared by 4 bases and J by 6 bases, with 21 bases between. Germline V CDR1 and CDR2: SGHTA, FQGNSA. The CDR3 sequence is 16 residues long. CDR3 sequence reads: CASSSGRGNRRDGYTF. The CDR3, as DNA: TGTGCCAGCAGCTCGGGGAGGGGGAACCGACGAGATGGCTACACCTTC.

This sequence joins TRBV6-1 and TRBJ1-4, with TRBD1 identical over 7 bases. CDR1 MNHNS and CDR2 SASEGT come from the germline V gene. The ends lost 7 bases at V and 0 bases at J; junction bases unmatched: 5. The CDR3 is made up of 15 amino acids. The CDR3 DNA sequence: TGTGCCAGCACTATCGGGACAGCAACTAATGAAAAACTGTTTTTT. This codes for CASTIGTATNEKLFF.

The chain uses TRBV10-3 and TRBJ1-3, with D tentatively TRBD1 (6 bases). Germline V gene data show CDR1 as ENHRY and CDR2 as SYGVKD. This CDR3 has 13 residues. The V gene lost 3 bases and the J gene lost 4 bases, with 7 bases spanning the gap. The CDR3 region has the DNA TGTGCCATCAGTGAACAGGGCGGAAACACCATATATTTT. Translated: CAISEQGGNTIYF.

The chain employs TRBV15 and TRBJ1-5; D is uncertain. The CDR3 is 14 amino acids. Trimming left V 0 bases short and J 5 bases short, with 8 bases between. Germline CDR1 and CDR2: LNHNV and YYDKDF (reference sequence). The CDR3 sequence: CATSRDGRDQPQHF. The CDR3 DNA sequence: TGTGCCACCAGCAGAGATGGACGGGATCAGCCCCAGCATTTT.

J is TRBJ2-2 and V is TRBV9; D is unresolved. Germline CDR1 is SGDLS and CDR2 is YYNGEE. The V end lost 0 bases, the J end lost 5 bases, and 11 bases lay between the germline ends. The CDR3 covers 15 residues. The CDR3 DNA sequence: TGTGCCAGCAGCGTAGTATCACAGAGGACCGGGGAGCTGTTTTTT. Its protein is CASSVVSQRTGELFF.